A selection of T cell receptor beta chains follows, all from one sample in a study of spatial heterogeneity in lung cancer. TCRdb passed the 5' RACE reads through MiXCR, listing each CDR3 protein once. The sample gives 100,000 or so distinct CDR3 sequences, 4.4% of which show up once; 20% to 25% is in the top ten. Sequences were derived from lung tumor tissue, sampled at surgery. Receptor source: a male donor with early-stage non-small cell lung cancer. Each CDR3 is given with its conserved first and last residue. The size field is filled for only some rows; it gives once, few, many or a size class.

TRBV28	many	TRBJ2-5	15	CASSLASGSRKTQYF
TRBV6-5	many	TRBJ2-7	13	CASTLAGGAEQYF
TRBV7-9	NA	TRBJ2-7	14	CASSRVAGVNEQYF
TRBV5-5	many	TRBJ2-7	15	CASSPPLTLSYEQYF
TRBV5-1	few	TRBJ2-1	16	CASSLAVGLADNEQFF
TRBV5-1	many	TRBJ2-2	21	CASSLPRKTLNAGSYTGELFF
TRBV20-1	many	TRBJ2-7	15	CSAPRPQEGSYEQYF
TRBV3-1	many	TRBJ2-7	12	CASSQGQSLLYF
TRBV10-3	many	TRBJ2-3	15	CAINRSGGDTDTQYF
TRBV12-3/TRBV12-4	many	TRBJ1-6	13	CASSLWSGSPLHF
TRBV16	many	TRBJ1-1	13	CASSSWTSPEAFF
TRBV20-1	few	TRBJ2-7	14	CSAKGRLSSYEQYF
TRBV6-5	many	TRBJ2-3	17	CASSYSIGQGALDTQYF
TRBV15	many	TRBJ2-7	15	CATSTDRTLPYEQYF
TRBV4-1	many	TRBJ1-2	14	CASSQDPGAGGYTF
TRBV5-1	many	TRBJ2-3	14	CASSLDRETDTQYF
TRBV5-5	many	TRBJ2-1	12	CASRWGETPPVF
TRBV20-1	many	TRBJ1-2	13	CSARPGTDYGYTF
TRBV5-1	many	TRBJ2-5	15	CASSYQRGATGTQYF